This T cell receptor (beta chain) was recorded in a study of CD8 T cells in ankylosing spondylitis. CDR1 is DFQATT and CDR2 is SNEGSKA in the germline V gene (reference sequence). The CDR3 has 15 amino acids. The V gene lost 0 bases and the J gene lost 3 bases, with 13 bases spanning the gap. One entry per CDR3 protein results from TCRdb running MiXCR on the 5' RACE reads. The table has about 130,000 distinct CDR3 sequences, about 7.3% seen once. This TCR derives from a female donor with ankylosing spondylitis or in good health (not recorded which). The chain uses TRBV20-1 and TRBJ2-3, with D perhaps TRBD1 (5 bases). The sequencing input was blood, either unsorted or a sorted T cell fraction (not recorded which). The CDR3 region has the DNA TGCAGTGCTAGAGATGCCGGCAGGGATACAGATACGCAGTATTTT. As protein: CSARDAGRDTDTQYF.